Listed below are T cell receptor beta chains from one sample, sequenced in a study of beta chain features in type 1 diabetes. Using immunoSEQ multiplex PCR, the repertoire was profiled, and TCRdb retains in-frame clones only, with some absent. The sample holds 200,000 to 300,000 clones; over 65% are singletons and the top ten take 0.053%. Sample: naive CD4+ T cells from blood. These receptors all come from a man under 40 in good health. Each CDR3 is given with its conserved first and last residue. D genes are given only for firm matches. Clone size appears in some rows only: once, few, many, or a class for an expanded clone.

V	size	D	J	CDR3	DNA
TRBV25-1	.	.	TRBJ2-5	CASSESRAGKETQYF	TGTGCCAGCAGTGAATCTAGGGCAGGAAAAGAGACCCAGTACTTC
TRBV19	.	.	TRBJ1-5	CASSITRQQPQHF	TGTGCCAGTAGTATTACCAGGCAGCAGCCCCAGCATTTT
TRBV25-1	.	.	TRBJ2-7	CASSEAGRLSSYEQYF	TGTGCCAGCAGTGAAGCGGGGCGCCTCAGCTCCTACGAGCAGTACTTC
TRBV11-2	.	.	TRBJ1-4	CASSLVRGTNEKLFF	TGTGCCAGCAGCTTAGTCAGGGGCACTAATGAAAAACTGTTTTTT
TRBV30	few	.	TRBJ2-3	CAWSGLAPDTQYF	TGTGCCTGGAGTGGCCTAGCGCCAGATACGCAGTATTTT
TRBV30	.	.	TRBJ2-7	CAWSGTSGRNYEQYF	TGTGCCTGGAGTGGGACATCGGGACGAAACTACGAGCAGTACTTC
TRBV7-2	.	.	TRBJ2-3	CASSYRNTQYF	TGTGCCAGCAGCTACAGAAATACGCAGTATTTT
TRBV30	once	.	TRBJ1-1	CAWSTVNTEAFF	TGTGCCTGGTCGACAGTGAACACTGAAGCTTTCTTT
TRBV7-2	.	TRBD2	TRBJ2-3	CASSLDLPGGTDTQYF	TGTGCCAGCAGCTTAGATCTCCCGGGAGGGACAGATACGCAGTATTTT
TRBV29-1	few	TRBD2	TRBJ2-1	CSATELAGVYNEQFF	TGCAGCGCCACCGAGTTAGCGGGGGTTTACAATGAGCAGTTCTTC
TRBV27	.	.	TRBJ2-1	CASSLELPGRNEQFF	TGTGCCAGCAGTTTGGAACTGCCGGGGAGGAATGAGCAGTTCTTC
TRBV9	.	TRBD1	TRBJ1-1	CASSVNPGGRGTEAFF	TGTGCCAGCAGCGTAAACCCAGGGGGGCGAGGCACTGAAGCTTTCTTT
TRBV7-8	.	.	TRBJ2-1	CASSRIQGSYNEQFF	TGTGCCAGCAGCCGTATACAGGGTTCCTACAATGAGCAGTTCTTC
TRBV28	.	.	TRBJ2-5	CASSLSIGVGETQYF	TGTGCCAGCAGTTTATCAATCGGGGTTGGGGAGACCCAGTACTTC
TRBV15	.	.	TRBJ2-5	CATSSPNQETQYF	TGTGCCACCAGCAGTCCAAACCAAGAGACCCAGTACTTC
TRBV4-2	.	.	TRBJ1-1	CASSQVEVVGTEAFF	TGTGCCAGCAGCCAAGTTGAGGTGGTCGGCACTGAAGCTTTCTTT